Following are 21 T cell receptor beta chains from one sample sequenced in a study of monozygotic twins with cystic fibrosis. Profiled with immunoSEQ multiplex PCR; TCRdb holds only in-frame clones, not every one. There are 15,000 to 20,000 clones in the sample; about 96% occur only once, and about 0.68% lies in the top ten. The specimen was blood. The receptor set was obtained from a girl aged 2-9 years with cystic fibrosis.

The V gene is TRBV11-3, the J gene TRBJ1-1; no clear D gene. V was trimmed by 3 bases and J by 0 bases, leaving 2 bases between them. Germline-derived CDR1 and CDR2 are SGHNT and YENEEA. CDR3 size: 12 residues. Here the CDR3 reads CASSFMNTEAFF. In DNA, the CDR3 is TGTGCCAGCAGCTTTATGAACACTGAAGCTTTCTTT.

CDR3 DNA: TGTGCCAGCAGTGAATCGCTGAGTCCGACAGATACGCAGTATTTT. It yields the protein CASSESLSPTDTQYF. This chain connects TRBV2 to TRBJ2-3; D unclear. CDR3 size: 15 residues. With 2 bases removed from V and 3 bases from J, the gap between germline ends came to 12 bases. Germline assignment: CDR1 SNHLY and CDR2 FYNNEI.

The chain combines TRBV11-3 with TRBJ1-2, with no clear D. With 1 base removed from V and 1 base from J, the gap between germline ends came to 7 bases. There are 14 residues in the CDR3. Germline V gives CDR1 SGHNT, CDR2 YENEEA. CDR3 in amino acids: CASSLARGNYGYTF. CDR3 DNA: TGTGCCAGCAGCTTAGCCCGGGGTAACTATGGCTACACCTTC.

The rearrangement links TRBV4-3 to TRBJ2-7; unclear D gene. The V gene lost 0 bases and the J gene lost 7 bases, with 10 bases spanning the gap. Germline values: CDR1 LGHNA, CDR2 YSLEER. CDR3 size: 13 residues. For the CDR3, the DNA is TGCGCCAGCAGCCAAGATCCAGGCATGGAGCAGTACTTC. This codes for CASSQDPGMEQYF.

The chain carries TRBV10-2 and TRBJ2-1, with 9 bases that match TRBD2. The CDR3 consists of 15 residues. Germline assignment: CDR1 WSHSY and CDR2 SAAADI. V shed 6 bases and J 2 bases; nucleotides not matched to a gene: 5. CDR3 sequence (DNA): TGCGCCAGCAGCAGAACTAGCGGGCCCTACAATGAGCAGTTCTTC. Translating gives CASSRTSGPYNEQFF.

The CDR3 reads CASSFGVGYTF. DNA for the CDR3: TGTGCCAGCAGCTTCGGGGTTGGCTACACCTTC. V and J are TRBV5-6 and TRBJ1-2; D is unclear. The germline V gene encodes CDR1 SGHDT and CDR2 YYEEEE. V was cut by 2 bases and J by 7 bases, with 6 bases left in between. The CDR3 has 11 residues.

The chain carries TRBV15 and TRBJ2-1; the match to TRBD1 covers 8 bases. This CDR3 region has 15 residues. The V and J ends lost 1 base and 8 bases, in that order; junction bases with no gene match: 7. The V gene's germline CDR1 is LNHNV and CDR2 YYDKDF (reference sequence). CDR3 in amino acids: CATSRGAGGLDEQFF. The DNA of the CDR3 is TGTGCCACCAGCAGAGGGGCAGGGGGCTTGGATGAGCAGTTCTTC. Supplemented by reference TRBV15 and TRBJ2-1, the full variable domain reads DAMVIQNPRYQVTQFGKPVTLSCSQTLNHNVMYWYQQKSSQAPKLLFHYYDKDFNNEADTPDNFQSRRPNTSFCFLDIRSPGLGDTAMYLCATSRGAGGLDEQFFGPGTRLTVL.

J is TRBJ2-5 and V is TRBV5-6, with D possibly matching TRBD1 (5 bases). The V and J ends lost 4 bases and 5 bases respectively, with 24 bases between them. Germline V gene lookup returns CDR1 SGHDT and CDR2 YYEEEE. This CDR3 contains 17 residues. The CDR3 sequence: CASSPLGNGASRETQYF. DNA of the CDR3: TGTGCCAGCAGCCCCTTGGGGAATGGGGCTTCGAGGGAGACCCAGTACTTC.

The chain joins TRBV5-4 to TRBJ2-3; D may be TRBD2 (5 bases). V was cut by 3 bases and J by 6 bases, with 17 bases left in between. This CDR3 comprises 15 residues. Looked up from germline, CDR1 is SGHNT and CDR2 is YYREEE (reference sequence). The CDR3 sequence is CASSSDNRGRDTQYF. Here the CDR3 DNA reads TGTGCCAGCAGCTCAGACAACCGCGGGCGCGATACGCAGTATTTT.

The CDR3 spells CASTAAGGTLNEQFF. The CDR3 region has the DNA TGTGCCAGTACGGCGGCGGGGGGGACCCTTAATGAGCAGTTCTTC. The rearrangement joins TRBV19 to TRBJ2-1; 9 positions match TRBD2. The CDR3 is 15 amino acids. J lost 7 bases, V lost 7 bases, and 11 bases had no gene match. Germline CDR1 and CDR2: LNHDA and SQIVND (reference sequence).

The chain joins TRBV7-8 to TRBJ2-7; the D is unclear. The germline V gene has CDR1 SGHVS and CDR2 FQNEAQ. The CDR3 has 12 residues. The germline V and J ends were trimmed by 8 bases and 6 bases, with 14 bases remaining between them. CDR3 in DNA: TGTGCCAGCTCCCCGGCCCTGAGCGAGCAGTACTTC. Translating gives CASSPALSEQYF.

The CDR3 nucleotides read TGTGCCAGCTCAATCAGGGGTGGGTCGCTTGACACTGAAGCTTTCTTT. Protein: CASSIRGGSLDTEAFF. V and J are TRBV18 and TRBJ1-1; maybe TRBD1 (6 bases). This CDR3 contains 16 residues. V was pared by 5 bases and J by 3 bases, with 19 bases between. The germline V gene has CDR1 KGHSH and CDR2 LQKENI.

V and J are TRBV7-2 and TRBJ1-5; D remains ambiguous. The CDR3 totals 14 residues. Germline CDR1 reads SGHTA; CDR2 reads FQGNSA. With 4 bases removed from V and 1 base from J, the gap between germline ends came to 8 bases. The CDR3 DNA is TGTGCCAGCAGCTCTGACTCAAGCAATCAGCCCCAGCATTTT. Amino acids: CASSSDSSNQPQHF.

The rearrangement uses TRBV28 and TRBJ1-1, with 10 bases matching TRBD1. Germline V lookup: CDR1 MDHEN, CDR2 SYDVKM. This CDR3 contains 19 residues. V shed 5 bases, J shed 0 bases, and the junction held 15 bases outside the gene matches. The chain's CDR3 is CASSPPPGQGKGMNTEAFF. In DNA form, the CDR3 reads TGTGCCAGCAGTCCGCCTCCGGGACAGGGGAAAGGGATGAACACTGAAGCTTTCTTT.

The rearrangement uses TRBV7-9 and TRBJ1-5, with TRBD1 matching over 7 bases. V gave up 5 bases and J gave up 0 bases; unmatched junction bases: 16. CDR1 and CDR2 from the germline V gene are SEHNR and FQNEAQ (reference sequence). CDR3 length: 19 amino acids. The CDR3 nucleotides are TGTGCCAGCAGCAAGGGGCCGGGACAGACTTTCTATAGCAATCAGCCCCAGCATTTT. Translating it yields CASSKGPGQTFYSNQPQHF.

The rearrangement uses TRBV4-3 and TRBJ1-5; 7 bases are a match to TRBD1. Germline CDR1 reads LGHNA; CDR2 reads YSLEER. With 4 bases clipped from V and 6 bases from J, the junction kept 3 bases outside the gene matches. The CDR3 is made up of 13 amino acids. The CDR3 is CASSPDRAQPQHF. The DNA of the CDR3 is TGCGCCAGCAGCCCCGACAGGGCTCAGCCCCAGCATTTT.

The chain carries TRBV7-9 and TRBJ1-1, with D perhaps TRBD1 (5 bases). Germline CDR1 is SEHNR and CDR2 is FQNEAQ (reference sequence). V lost 4 bases to trimming and J lost 4 bases, with 10 bases between them. The CDR3 contains 13 residues. This CDR3 is CASSSQGITEAFF. The CDR3 DNA reads as TGTGCCAGCAGCTCCCAGGGAATCACTGAAGCTTTCTTT.

The V call is TRBV19, the J call TRBJ1-2; tentatively, D is TRBD1 (6 bases). Germline CDR1 reads LNHDA; CDR2 reads SQIVND (reference sequence). V gave up 4 bases and J gave up 2 bases, with 8 bases separating them. The CDR3 runs to 13 residues. CDR3 protein: CASSTDRNYGYTF. CDR3 DNA sequence: TGTGCCAGTAGTACCGACAGGAACTATGGCTACACCTTC.

A single count supports this clone. The chain employs TRBV27 and TRBJ2-7; 8 bases map to TRBD1. This CDR3 is built from 16 residues. V trimming: 6 bases; J trimming: 3 bases; junction bases outside the gene matches: 13. Germline V lookup: CDR1 MNHEY, CDR2 SMNVEV (reference sequence). CDR3 sequence: CASSSFDRGTYYEQYF. CDR3 sequence (DNA): TGTGCCAGCAGCTCCTTCGACAGGGGTACATACTACGAGCAGTACTTC.

This clone was counted once. This chain connects TRBV2 to TRBJ1-1, with D unclear. CDR1 SNHLY and CDR2 FYNNEI come from the germline V gene. The CDR3 contains 13 residues. With 4 bases removed from V and 1 base from J, the gap between germline ends came to 7 bases. The CDR3 loop reads CASSVAGNTEAFF. The CDR3 DNA reads TGTGCCAGCAGTGTGGCTGGGAACACTGAAGCTTTCTTT.

The chain couples TRBV29-1 to TRBJ2-7; 13 nucleotides match TRBD2. The CDR3 is 13 amino acids. The germline CDR1 and CDR2 sequences are SQVTM and ANQGSEA. With 5 bases clipped from V and 4 bases from J, the junction kept 2 bases outside the gene matches. CDR3 DNA sequence: TGCAGCGTTACTAGCGGGGGGGCTTACGAGCAGTACTTC. This sequence encodes CSVTSGGAYEQYF.